Reported below is one T cell receptor (beta chain). This record belongs to a study of cytomegalovirus exposure and HLA in healthy donors. Germline V gene sequence: CDR1 PRHDT, CDR2 FYEKMQ (reference sequence). The CDR3 spans 15 residues. V shed 5 bases and J 3 bases; nucleotides not matched to a gene: 6. Using immunoSEQ multiplex PCR, the repertoire was profiled, and TCRdb retains in-frame clones only, with some absent. The sample includes around 49,000 clones, nearly 95% of them seen just once. The receptor comes from a woman between 18 and 29 years old in good health and CMV-seropositive. The sample was PBMCs. V gene TRBV13 combines with J gene TRBJ2-7; TRBD2 agrees at 11 bases. DNA of the CDR3: TGTGCCAGCAGCCGTATAGCGGGAGGGAGCTACGAGCAGTACTTC. It codes for CASSRIAGGSYEQYF.